The clone carrying this TCR beta chain was detected only a few times. The target antigen is unknown. The data are from a study of read filtering for tumor transcriptome and immune sequencing. At the time of active disease, bone marrow was collected from every patient. From 300 to 400 ng of RNA, a library with molecular barcoded alpha/delta and beta/gamma adaptors was made. TCRdb processed the reads anew with MiXCR; each CDR3 protein has one entry. The repertoire holds tens of thousands of distinct CDR3 sequences, with 15% to 25% as singletons. Trimming removed 5 bases at V and 5 bases at J, with 24 bases between. Germline assignment: CDR1 DFQATT and CDR2 SNEGSKA (reference sequence). The CDR3 runs to 16 residues. Findings and caveats of the study: This fraction held mixed bone marrow immune cells after CD138-negative sorting.

The sequence was obtained from a donor at least 40 years old with multiple myeloma. This rearrangement joins TRBV20-1 to TRBJ2-5; the D call may be TRBD1 or TRBD2 (5 bases each). The sample consisted of a population of CD138-negative cells sorted from bone marrow. The CDR3 DNA is TGCAGTGCTGAGGCTTTTGGGGCAAAATGGGAGGAGACCCAGTACTTC. It encodes CSAEAFGAKWEETQYF.